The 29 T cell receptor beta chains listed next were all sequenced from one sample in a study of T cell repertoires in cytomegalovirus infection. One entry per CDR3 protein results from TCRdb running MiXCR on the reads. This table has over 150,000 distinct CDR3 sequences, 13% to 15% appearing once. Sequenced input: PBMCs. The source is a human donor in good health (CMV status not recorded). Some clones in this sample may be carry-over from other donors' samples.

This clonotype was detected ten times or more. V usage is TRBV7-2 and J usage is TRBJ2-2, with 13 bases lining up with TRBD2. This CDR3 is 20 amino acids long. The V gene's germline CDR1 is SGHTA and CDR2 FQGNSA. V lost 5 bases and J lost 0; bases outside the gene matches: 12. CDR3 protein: CASSPPRGTSGTSNTGELFF. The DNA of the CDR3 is TGTGCCAGCAGCCCCCCCCGAGGGACTAGCGGGACTTCGAACACCGGGGAGCTGTTTTTT. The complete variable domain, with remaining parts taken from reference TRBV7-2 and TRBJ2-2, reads GAGVSQSPSNKVTEKGKDVELRCDPISGHTALYWYRQSLGQGLEFLIYFQGNSAPDKSGLPSDRFSAERTGGSVSTLTIQRTQQEDSAVYLCASSPPRGTSGTSNTGELFFGEGSRLTVL.

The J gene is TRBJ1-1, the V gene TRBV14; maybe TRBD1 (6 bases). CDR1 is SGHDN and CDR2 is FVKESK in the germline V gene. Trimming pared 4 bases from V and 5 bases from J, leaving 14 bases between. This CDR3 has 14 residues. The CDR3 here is CASSPPGEGTEAFF. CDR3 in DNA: TGTGCCAGCAGCCCGCCAGGGGAAGGGACTGAAGCTTTCTTT.

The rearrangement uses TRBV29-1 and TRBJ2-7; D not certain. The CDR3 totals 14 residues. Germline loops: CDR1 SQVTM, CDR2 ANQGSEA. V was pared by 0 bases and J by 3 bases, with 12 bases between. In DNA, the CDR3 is TGCAGCGTTGAAGAAGCCGGTTCCTACTACGAGCAGTACTTC. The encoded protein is CSVEEAGSYYEQYF.

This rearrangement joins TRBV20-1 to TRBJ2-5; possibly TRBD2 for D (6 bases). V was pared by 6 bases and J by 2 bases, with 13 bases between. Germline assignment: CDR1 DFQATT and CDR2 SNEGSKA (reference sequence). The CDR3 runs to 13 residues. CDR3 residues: CSAGGPYQETQYF. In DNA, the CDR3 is TGCAGTGCCGGGGGACCTTATCAAGAGACCCAGTACTTC.

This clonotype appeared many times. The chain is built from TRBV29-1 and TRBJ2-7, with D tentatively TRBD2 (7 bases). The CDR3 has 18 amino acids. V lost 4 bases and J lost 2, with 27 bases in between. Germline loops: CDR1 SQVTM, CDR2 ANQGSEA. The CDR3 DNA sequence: TGCAGCGTTGGGCGCAGGGGTGGTGGTAGCGGGCCTACCTACGAGCAGTACTTC. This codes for CSVGRRGGGSGPTYEQYF.

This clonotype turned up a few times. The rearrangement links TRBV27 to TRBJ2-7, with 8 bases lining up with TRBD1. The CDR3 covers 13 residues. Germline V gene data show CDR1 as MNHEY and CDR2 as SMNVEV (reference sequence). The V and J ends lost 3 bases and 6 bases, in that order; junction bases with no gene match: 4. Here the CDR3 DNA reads TGTGCCAGCAGTTTTGGACAGGGAAGCGAGCAGTACTTC. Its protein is CASSFGQGSEQYF.

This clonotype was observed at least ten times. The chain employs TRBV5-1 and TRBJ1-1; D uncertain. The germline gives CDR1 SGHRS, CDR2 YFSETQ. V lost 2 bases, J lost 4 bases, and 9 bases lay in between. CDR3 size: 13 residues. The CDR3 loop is CASSLDAGTEAFF. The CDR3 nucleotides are TGCGCCAGCAGCTTAGATGCTGGCACTGAAGCTTTCTTT.

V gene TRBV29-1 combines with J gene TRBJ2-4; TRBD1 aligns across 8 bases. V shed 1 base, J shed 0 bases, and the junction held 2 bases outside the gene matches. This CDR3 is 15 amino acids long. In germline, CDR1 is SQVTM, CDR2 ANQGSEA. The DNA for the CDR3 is TGCAGCGTTGAAGGCGGACAGGGAGCCAAAAACATTCAGTACTTC. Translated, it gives CSVEGGQGAKNIQYF. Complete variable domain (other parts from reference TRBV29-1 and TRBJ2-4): SAVISQKPSRDICQRGTSLTIQCQVDSQVTMMFWYRQQPGQSLTLIATANQGSEATYESGFVIDKFPISRPNLTFSTLTVSNMSPEDSSIYLCSVEGGQGAKNIQYFGAGTRLSVL.

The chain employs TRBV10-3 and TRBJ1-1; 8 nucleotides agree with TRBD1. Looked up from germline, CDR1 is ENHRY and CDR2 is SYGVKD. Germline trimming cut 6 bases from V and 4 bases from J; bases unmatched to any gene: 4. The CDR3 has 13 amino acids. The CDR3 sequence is CAISQGAGTEAFF. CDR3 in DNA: TGTGCCATCAGCCAGGGGGCCGGCACTGAAGCTTTCTTT.

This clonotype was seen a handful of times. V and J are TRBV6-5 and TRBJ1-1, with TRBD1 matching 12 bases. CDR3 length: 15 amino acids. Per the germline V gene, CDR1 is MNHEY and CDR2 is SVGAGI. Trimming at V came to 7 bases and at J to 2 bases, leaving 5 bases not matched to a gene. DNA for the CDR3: TGTGCCAGCAAGGGACAGGGGGCGGGAAACACTGAAGCTTTCTTT. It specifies CASKGQGAGNTEAFF.

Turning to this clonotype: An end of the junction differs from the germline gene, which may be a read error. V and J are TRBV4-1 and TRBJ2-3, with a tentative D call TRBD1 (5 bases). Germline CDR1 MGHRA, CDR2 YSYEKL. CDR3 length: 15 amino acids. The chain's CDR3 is CASSQGDKGSDTQYF. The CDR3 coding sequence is TGTGCCAGCAGCCAAGGGGATAAGGGGTCAGATACGCAGTATTTT.

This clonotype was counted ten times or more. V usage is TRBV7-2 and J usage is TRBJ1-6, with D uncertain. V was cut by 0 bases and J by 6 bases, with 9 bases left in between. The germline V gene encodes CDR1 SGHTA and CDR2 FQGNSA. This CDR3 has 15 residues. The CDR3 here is CASSLAATANSPLHF. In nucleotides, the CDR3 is TGTGCCAGCAGCTTAGCGGCAACCGCTAATTCACCCCTCCACTTT.

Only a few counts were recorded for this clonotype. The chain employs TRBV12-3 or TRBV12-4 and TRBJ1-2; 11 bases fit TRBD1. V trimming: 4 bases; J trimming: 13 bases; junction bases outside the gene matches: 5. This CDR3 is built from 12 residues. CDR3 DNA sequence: TGTGCCAGCAGTTGGGACAGGGGGAATGGCACCTTC. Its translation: CASSWDRGNGTF.

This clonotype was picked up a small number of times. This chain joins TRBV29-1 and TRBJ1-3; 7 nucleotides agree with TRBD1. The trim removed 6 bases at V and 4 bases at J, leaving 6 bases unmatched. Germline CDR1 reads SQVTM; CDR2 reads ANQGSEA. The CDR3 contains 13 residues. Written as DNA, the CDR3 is TGCAGCGTGAGACAGGGTGTGGGAAACACCATATATTTT. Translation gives CSVRQGVGNTIYF. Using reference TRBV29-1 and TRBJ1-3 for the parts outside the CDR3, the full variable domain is SAVISQKPSRDICQRGTSLTIQCQVDSQVTMMFWYRQQPGQSLTLIATANQGSEATYESGFVIDKFPISRPNLTFSTLTVSNMSPEDSSIYLCSVRQGVGNTIYFGEGSWLTVV.

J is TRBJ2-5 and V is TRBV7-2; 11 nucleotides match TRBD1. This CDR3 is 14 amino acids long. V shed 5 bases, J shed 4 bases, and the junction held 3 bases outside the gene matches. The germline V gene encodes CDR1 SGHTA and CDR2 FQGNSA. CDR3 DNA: TGTGCCAGCAGCAGGACAGGGGGCGGAGAGACCCAGTACTTC. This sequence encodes CASSRTGGGETQYF.

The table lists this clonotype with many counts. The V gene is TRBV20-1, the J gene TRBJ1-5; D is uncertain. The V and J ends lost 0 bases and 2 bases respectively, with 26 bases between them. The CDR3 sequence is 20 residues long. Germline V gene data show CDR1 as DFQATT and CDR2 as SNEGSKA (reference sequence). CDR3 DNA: TGCAGTGCTAGAGACTACTATGCCCGGTCCCGGGATATGGGCAATCAGCCCCAGCATTTT. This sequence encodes CSARDYYARSRDMGNQPQHF.

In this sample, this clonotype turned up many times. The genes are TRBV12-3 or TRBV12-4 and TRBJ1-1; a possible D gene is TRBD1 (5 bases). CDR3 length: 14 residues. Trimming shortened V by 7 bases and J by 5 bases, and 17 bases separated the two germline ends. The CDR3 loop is CASTQSWGETEAFF. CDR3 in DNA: TGTGCCAGCACCCAATCCTGGGGGGAGACTGAAGCTTTCTTT.

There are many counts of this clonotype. CDR3 residues: CASSGTSGLSQETQYF. The CDR3 nucleotides read TGTGCCAGCAGCGGGACTAGCGGGCTTTCCCAAGAGACCCAGTACTTC. The gene calls are TRBV7-6 and TRBJ2-5; 12 bases map to TRBD2. The CDR3 sequence is 16 residues long. The germline V gene has CDR1 SGHVS and CDR2 FNYEAQ. V trimming: 5 bases; J trimming: 1 base; junction bases outside the gene matches: 5.

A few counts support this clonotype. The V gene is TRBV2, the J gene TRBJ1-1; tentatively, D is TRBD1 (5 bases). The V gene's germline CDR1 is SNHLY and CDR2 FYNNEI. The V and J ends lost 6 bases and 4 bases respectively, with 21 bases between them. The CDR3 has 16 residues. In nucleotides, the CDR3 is TGTGCCAGCAGAGATCTGCGCGGGGGGAGGAGCACTGAAGCTTTCTTT. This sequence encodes CASRDLRGGRSTEAFF.

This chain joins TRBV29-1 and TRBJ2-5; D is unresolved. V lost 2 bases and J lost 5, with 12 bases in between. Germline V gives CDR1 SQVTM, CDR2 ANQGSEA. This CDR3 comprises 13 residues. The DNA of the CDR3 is TGCAGCGTTGAAAGGCCGGGTATGGAGACCCAGTACTTC. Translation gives CSVERPGMETQYF.

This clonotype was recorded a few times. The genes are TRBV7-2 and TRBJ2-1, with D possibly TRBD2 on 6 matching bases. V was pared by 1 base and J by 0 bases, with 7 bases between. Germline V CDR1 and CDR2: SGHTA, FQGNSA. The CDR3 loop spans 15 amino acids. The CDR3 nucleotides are TGTGCCAGCAGCTTAGGGAGGGTCTCCTACAATGAGCAGTTCTTC. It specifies CASSLGRVSYNEQFF.

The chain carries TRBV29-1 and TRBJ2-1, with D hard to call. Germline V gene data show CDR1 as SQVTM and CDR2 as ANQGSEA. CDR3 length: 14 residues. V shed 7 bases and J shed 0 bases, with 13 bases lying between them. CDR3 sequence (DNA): TGCAGCGCCCTAGGCGCCAGCTCCTACAATGAGCAGTTCTTC. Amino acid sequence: CSALGASSYNEQFF.

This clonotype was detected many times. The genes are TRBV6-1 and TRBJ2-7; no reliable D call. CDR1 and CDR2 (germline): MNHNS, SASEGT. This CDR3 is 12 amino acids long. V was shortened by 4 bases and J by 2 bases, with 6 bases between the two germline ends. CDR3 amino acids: CASSVEPYEQYF. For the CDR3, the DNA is TGTGCCAGCAGTGTAGAGCCCTACGAGCAGTACTTC.

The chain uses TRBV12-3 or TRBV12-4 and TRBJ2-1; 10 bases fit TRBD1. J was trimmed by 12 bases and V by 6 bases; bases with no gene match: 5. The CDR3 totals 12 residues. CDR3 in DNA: TGTGCCAGCAGCTCTCGGGACAGGGGGCAGTTCTTC. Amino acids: CASSSRDRGQFF.

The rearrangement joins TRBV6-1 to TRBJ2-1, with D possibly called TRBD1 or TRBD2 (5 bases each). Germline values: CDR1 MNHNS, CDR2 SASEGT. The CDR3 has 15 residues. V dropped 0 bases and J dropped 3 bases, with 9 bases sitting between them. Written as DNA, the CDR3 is TGTGCCAGCAGTGAAGCCGGGGACGGCTACAATGAGCAGTTCTTC. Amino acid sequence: CASSEAGDGYNEQFF.

The CDR3 sequence is CASSARNRVYGYTF. The CDR3 coding sequence is TGTGCCAGCAGCGCCCGGAACAGGGTCTATGGCTACACCTTC. The rearrangement uses TRBV14 and TRBJ1-2; D is perhaps TRBD1 (6 bases). V was cut by 5 bases and J by 4 bases, with 14 bases left in between. This CDR3 region has 14 residues. Germline-derived CDR1 and CDR2 are SGHDN and FVKESK.

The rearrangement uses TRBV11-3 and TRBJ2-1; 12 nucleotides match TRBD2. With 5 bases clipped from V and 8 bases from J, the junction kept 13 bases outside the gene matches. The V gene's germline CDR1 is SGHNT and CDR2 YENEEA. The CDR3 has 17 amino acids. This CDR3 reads CASSPGMLAGGPDEQFF. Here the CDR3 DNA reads TGTGCCAGCAGCCCCGGAATGCTAGCGGGAGGGCCGGATGAGCAGTTCTTC.

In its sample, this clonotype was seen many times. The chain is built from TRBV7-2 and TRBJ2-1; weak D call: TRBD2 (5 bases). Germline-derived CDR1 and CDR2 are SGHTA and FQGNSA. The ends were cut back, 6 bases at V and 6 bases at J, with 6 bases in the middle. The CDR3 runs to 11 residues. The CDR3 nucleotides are TGTGCCAGCAGACTAGTCAATGAGCAGTTCTTC. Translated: CASRLVNEQFF.

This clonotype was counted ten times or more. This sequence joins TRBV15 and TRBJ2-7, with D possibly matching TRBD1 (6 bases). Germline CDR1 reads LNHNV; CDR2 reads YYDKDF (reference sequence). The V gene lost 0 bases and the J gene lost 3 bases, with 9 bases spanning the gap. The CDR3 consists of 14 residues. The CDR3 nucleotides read TGTGCCACCAGCAGAGAGGGGGCAGGCTACGAGCAGTACTTC. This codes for CATSREGAGYEQYF.